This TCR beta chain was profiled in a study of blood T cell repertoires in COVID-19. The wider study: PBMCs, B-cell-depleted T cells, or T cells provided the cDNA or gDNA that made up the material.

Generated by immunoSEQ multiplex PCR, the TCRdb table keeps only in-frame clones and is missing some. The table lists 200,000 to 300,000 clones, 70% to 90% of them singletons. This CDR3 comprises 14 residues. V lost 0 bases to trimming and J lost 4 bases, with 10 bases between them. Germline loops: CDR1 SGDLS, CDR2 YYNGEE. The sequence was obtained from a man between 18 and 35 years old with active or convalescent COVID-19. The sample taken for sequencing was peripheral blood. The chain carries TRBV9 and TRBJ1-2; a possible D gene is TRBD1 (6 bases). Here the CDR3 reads CASSVDREGYGYTF. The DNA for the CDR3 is TGTGCCAGCAGCGTAGACAGGGAAGGCTATGGCTACACCTTC.